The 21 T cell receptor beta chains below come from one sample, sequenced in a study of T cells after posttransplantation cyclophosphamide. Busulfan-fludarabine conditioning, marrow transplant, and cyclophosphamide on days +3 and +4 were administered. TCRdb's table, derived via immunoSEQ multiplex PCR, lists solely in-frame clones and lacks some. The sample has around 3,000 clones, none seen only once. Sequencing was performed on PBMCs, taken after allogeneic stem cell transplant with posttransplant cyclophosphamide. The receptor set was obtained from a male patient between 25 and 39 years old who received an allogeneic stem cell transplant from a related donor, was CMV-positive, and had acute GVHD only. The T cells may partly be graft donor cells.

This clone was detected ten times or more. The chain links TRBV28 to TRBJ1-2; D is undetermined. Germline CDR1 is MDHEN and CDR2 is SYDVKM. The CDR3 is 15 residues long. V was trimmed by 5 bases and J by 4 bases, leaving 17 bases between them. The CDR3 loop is CASSPLVERLYGYTF. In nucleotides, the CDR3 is TGTGCCAGCAGTCCCCTAGTGGAACGACTCTATGGCTACACCTTC.

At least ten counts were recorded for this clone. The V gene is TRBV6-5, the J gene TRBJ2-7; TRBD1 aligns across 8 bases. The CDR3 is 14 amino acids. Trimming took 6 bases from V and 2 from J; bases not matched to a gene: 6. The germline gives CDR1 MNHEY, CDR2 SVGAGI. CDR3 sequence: CASRQGAGPYEQYF. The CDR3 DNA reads TGTGCCAGCAGGCAGGGGGCAGGACCCTACGAGCAGTACTTC.

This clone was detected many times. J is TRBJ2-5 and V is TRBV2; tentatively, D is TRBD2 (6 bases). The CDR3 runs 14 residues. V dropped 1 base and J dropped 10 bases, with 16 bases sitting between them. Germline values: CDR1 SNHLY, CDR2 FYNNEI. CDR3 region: CASSEEAVGGDQYF. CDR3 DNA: TGTGCCAGCAGTGAAGAGGCAGTGGGCGGGGACCAGTACTTC.

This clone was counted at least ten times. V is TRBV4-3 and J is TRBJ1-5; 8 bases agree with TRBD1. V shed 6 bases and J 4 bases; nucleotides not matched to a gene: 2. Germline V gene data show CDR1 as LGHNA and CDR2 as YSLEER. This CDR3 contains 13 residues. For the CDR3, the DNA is TGCGCCAGCAGTACAGGGGGAAATCAGCCCCAGCATTTT. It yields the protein CASSTGGNQPQHF.

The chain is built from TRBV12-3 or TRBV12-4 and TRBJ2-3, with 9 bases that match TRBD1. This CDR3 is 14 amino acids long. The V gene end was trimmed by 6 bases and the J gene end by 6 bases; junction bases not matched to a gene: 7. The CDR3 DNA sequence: TGTGCCAGCAGCCGGGACAGGGCCACGGATACGCAGTATTTT. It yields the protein CASSRDRATDTQYF.

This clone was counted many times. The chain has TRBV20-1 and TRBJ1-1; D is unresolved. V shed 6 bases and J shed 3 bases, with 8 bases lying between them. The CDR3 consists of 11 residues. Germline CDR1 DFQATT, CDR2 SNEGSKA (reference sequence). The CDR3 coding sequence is TGCAGTGCCCAGGTTGACACTGAAGCTTTCTTT. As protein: CSAQVDTEAFF.

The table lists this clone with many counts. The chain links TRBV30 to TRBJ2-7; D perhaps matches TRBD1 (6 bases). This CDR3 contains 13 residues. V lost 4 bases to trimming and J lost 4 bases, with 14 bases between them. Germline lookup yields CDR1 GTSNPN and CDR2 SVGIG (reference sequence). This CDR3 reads CAWKQGYTYEQYF. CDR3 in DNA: TGTGCCTGGAAACAGGGTTATACGTACGAGCAGTACTTC.

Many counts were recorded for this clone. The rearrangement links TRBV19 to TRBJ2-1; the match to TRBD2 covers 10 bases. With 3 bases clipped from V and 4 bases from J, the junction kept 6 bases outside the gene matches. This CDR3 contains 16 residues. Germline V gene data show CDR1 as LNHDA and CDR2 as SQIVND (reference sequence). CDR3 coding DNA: TGTGCCAGTAGTATTTCGGGTAGCGGGGGGTACAATGAGCAGTTCTTC. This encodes CASSISGSGGYNEQFF.

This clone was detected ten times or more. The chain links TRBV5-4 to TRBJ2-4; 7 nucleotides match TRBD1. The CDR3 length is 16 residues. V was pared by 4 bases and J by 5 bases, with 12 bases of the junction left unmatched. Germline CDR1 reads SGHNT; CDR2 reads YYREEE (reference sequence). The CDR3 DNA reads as TGTGCCAGCAGCCACGACCCGACAGGGTTCGAAAACATTCAGTACTTC. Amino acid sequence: CASSHDPTGFENIQYF.

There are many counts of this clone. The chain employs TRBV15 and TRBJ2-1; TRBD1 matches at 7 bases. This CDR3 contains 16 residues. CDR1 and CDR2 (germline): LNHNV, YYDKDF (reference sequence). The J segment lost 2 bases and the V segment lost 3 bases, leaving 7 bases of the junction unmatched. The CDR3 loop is CATSRPDRAPYNEQFF. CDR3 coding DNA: TGTGCCACCAGCAGGCCAGACAGGGCCCCCTACAATGAGCAGTTCTTC.

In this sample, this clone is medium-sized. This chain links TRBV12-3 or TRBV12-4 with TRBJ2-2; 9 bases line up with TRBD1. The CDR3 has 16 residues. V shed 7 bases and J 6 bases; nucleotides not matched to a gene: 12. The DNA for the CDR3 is TGTGCCAGCACCGACCGGGACAGGGTGTTGGCCGGGGAGCTGTTTTTT. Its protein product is CASTDRDRVLAGELFF.

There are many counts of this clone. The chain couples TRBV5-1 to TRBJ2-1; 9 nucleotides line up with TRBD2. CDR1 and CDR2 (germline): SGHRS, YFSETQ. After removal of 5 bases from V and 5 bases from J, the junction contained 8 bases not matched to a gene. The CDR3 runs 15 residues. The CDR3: CASSQSGGSNNEQFF. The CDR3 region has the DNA TGCGCCAGCAGTCAAAGCGGGGGGTCTAACAATGAGCAGTTCTTC.

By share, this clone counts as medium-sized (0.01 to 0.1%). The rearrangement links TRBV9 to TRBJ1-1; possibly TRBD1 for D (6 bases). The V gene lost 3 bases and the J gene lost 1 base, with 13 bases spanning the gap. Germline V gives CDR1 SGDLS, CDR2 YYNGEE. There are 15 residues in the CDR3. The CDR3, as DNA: TGTGCCAGCAGCGGGCGGGACACCTCGAACACTGAAGCTTTCTTT. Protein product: CASSGRDTSNTEAFF.

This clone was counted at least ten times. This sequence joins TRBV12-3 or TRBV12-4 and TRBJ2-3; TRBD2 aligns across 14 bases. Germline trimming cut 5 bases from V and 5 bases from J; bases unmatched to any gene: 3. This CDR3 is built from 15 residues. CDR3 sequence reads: CASSMGLAGEDTQYF. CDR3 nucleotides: TGTGCCAGCAGTATGGGACTAGCGGGGGAAGATACGCAGTATTTT.

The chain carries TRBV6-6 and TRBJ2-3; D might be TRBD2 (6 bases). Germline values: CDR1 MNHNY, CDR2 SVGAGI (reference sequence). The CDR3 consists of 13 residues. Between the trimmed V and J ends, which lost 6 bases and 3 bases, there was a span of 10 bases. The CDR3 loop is CASREGLTDTQYF. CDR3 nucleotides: TGTGCCAGCAGGGAGGGTTTGACAGATACGCAGTATTTT.

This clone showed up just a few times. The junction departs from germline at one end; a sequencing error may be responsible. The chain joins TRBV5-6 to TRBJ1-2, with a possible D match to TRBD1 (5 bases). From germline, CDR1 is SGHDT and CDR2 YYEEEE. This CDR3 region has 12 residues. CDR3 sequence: CASSAGYYRYTF. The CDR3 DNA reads TGTGCCAGCAGCGCAGGGTACTATCGCTACACCTTC.

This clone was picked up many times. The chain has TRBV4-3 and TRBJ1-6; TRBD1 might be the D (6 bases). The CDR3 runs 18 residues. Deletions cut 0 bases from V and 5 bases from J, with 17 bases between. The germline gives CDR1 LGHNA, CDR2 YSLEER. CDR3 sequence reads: CASSQDGAGVSHNSPLHF. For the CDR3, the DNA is TGCGCCAGCAGCCAAGATGGCGCAGGGGTATCCCATAATTCACCCCTCCACTTT.

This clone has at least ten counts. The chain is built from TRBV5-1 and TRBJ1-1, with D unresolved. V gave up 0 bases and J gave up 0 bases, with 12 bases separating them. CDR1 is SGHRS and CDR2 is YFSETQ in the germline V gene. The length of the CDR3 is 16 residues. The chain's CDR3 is CASSLGWQTMNTEAFF. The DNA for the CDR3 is TGCGCCAGCAGCTTGGGGTGGCAGACTATGAACACTGAAGCTTTCTTT.

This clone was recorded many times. The DNA for the CDR3 is TGTGCCAGCAGCTTAGGTCTAGCGGCCACAGATACGCAGTATTTT. Amino acids: CASSLGLAATDTQYF. This chain joins TRBV7-9 and TRBJ2-3; the match to TRBD2 covers 7 bases. J was trimmed by 2 bases and V by 1 base; bases with no gene match: 3. CDR3 length: 15 residues. Germline CDR1 and CDR2: SEHNR and FQNEAQ (reference sequence).

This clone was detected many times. The CDR3 DNA follows: TGTGCCAGCAGTTTCTCAGGGTTAGACTACGAGCAGTACTTC. Translation gives CASSFSGLDYEQYF. The rearrangement uses TRBV28 and TRBJ2-7; possibly TRBD1 for D (5 bases). With 3 bases removed from V and 3 bases from J, the gap between germline ends came to 12 bases. The V gene's germline CDR1 is MDHEN and CDR2 SYDVKM. This CDR3 is built from 14 residues.

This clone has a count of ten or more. The CDR3 here is CASSSGGNTEAFF. CDR3 DNA sequence: TGTGCCAGCAGCAGCGGGGGGAACACTGAAGCTTTCTTT. This chain connects TRBV27 to TRBJ1-1; possibly TRBD1 for D (5 bases). CDR1 is MNHEY, CDR2 SMNVEV, per germline (reference sequence). The CDR3 has 13 amino acids. The V and J ends lost 6 bases and 1 base respectively, with 9 bases between them.